This T cell receptor beta chain was identified during a study of tumor-infiltrating lymphocytes in primary liver carcinoma. Study background: Resection treated the patients' primary liver carcinoma.

Germline V gives CDR1 SQVTM, CDR2 ANQGSEA. V lost 4 bases and J lost 9, with 13 bases in between. CDR3 length: 12 residues. TCR beta cDNA was prepared out of roughly 520 ng total RNA by means of a constant-region primer. Generation of the TCR beta libraries relied on three nested multiplex PCR rounds using slightly modified ARM-PCR. Two initial PCR rounds of ten to eleven cycles each paired TRBV1-TRBV30 forward primers with a C-beta reverse primer. One entry per CDR3 protein results from TCRdb running MiXCR on the multiplex PCR reads. The data contain about 180,000 distinct CDR3 sequences, approximately 60% of them singletons. On this clonotype itself: Its specificity is unknown. A much bigger clone sits one base away, suggesting this may be a read error.

Out of unsorted whole blood came the blood RNA, and germline DNA was extracted as well. General study points: Tumor-adjacent and tumor-blood pairs shared a smaller degree of overlap than tumor region pairs. Tumor samples exhibited a significantly greater top-250-clone fraction than blood samples (p = 0.039).

The chain uses TRBV29-1 and TRBJ2-1; D uncertain. Sequencing used peripheral blood. This TCR was sampled from a man aged 35 to 55 with primary liver carcinoma and hepatitis B virus infection. The CDR3 DNA follows: TGCAGCGTTGGGGCTCCGCTGCGTGAGCAGTTCTTC. Amino acid sequence: CSVGAPLREQFF.